A single sample is the source of the 15 T cell receptor beta chains below, sequenced in a study of Tregs in tolerant kidney transplant recipients (dated by TCRdb to 2018 to 2020). Receptor amplification or capture employed the immunoSEQ multiplex PCR assay. TCRdb mirrors the immuneACCESS table, restricted to in-frame sequences. Some clones are absent from its copies; in checked studies, under half trace to an unresolved V gene, and the reason for the others is unknown. The sample table holds around 120,000 clones, of which around 94% were seen once. The ten largest clones capture roughly 0.63% of the sample. The sequencing input was CD4+ T cells from blood. These receptors all stem from a human donor in good health.

This chain joins TRBV30 and TRBJ2-2, with 9 positions matching TRBD1. Germline lookup yields CDR1 GTSNPN and CDR2 SVGIG (reference sequence). V shed 8 bases and J 8 bases; nucleotides not matched to a gene: 9. CDR3 length equals 13 residues. The CDR3 is CAVPRTGAGELFF. The CDR3 DNA follows: TGTGCCGTCCCTAGGACAGGGGCGGGGGAGCTGTTTTTT.

The chain carries TRBV7-9 and TRBJ1-5; a possible D gene is TRBD1 (6 bases). Trimming left V 7 bases short and J 2 bases short, with 15 bases between. The CDR3 length is 15 residues. The V gene's germline CDR1 is SEHNR and CDR2 FQNEAQ (reference sequence). CDR3 bases: TGTGCCAGCACACAGGGCTTCTCGGGCAATCAGCCCCAGCATTTT. Its protein product is CASTQGFSGNQPQHF. Using reference TRBV7-9 and TRBJ1-5 for the parts outside the CDR3, the full variable domain is DTGVSQNPRHKITKRGQNVTFRCDPISEHNRLYWYRQTLGQGPEFLTYFQNEAQLEKSRLLSDRFSAERPKGSFSTLEIQRTEQGDSAMYLCASTQGFSGNQPQHFGDGTRLSIL.

The chain has TRBV7-2 and TRBJ1-2, with D possibly matching TRBD1 (5 bases). The CDR3 is 15 residues long. V dropped 5 bases and J dropped 5 bases, with 18 bases sitting between them. Germline CDR1 SGHTA, CDR2 FQGNSA. The CDR3 is CASSPSSGGVYGYTF. Here the CDR3 DNA reads TGTGCCAGCAGCCCTTCCTCGGGGGGGGTTTATGGCTACACCTTC.

The V gene is TRBV4-1, the J gene TRBJ1-1; tentative D call: TRBD1 (5 bases). Germline V gene lookup returns CDR1 MGHRA and CDR2 YSYEKL. The CDR3 spans 15 residues. The V end lost 2 bases, the J end lost 6 bases, and 16 bases lay between the germline ends. Written as DNA, the CDR3 is TGCGCCAGCAGCCAACTTACAGGTCCCTGGGCTGAAGCTTTCTTT. It is translated as CASSQLTGPWAEAFF.

The J gene is TRBJ1-5, the V gene TRBV18, with 9 positions matching TRBD1. From germline, CDR1 is KGHSH and CDR2 LQKENI. V lost 1 base, J lost 4 bases, and 11 bases stayed unmatched. This CDR3 region has 18 residues. The CDR3 sequence: CASSPRGSGTGKNQPQHF. The DNA for the CDR3 is TGTGCCAGCTCACCACGGGGGTCCGGGACAGGGAAGAATCAGCCCCAGCATTTT.

The rearrangement uses TRBV30 and TRBJ1-3, with D hard to call. CDR1 and CDR2 from the germline V gene are GTSNPN and SVGIG (reference sequence). The CDR3 contains 14 residues. Between the trimmed V and J ends, which lost 0 bases and 2 bases, there was a span of 8 bases. The CDR3 DNA reads as TGTGCCTGGAGTGTACTCAGCACTGGAAACACCATATATTTT. Amino acid sequence: CAWSVLSTGNTIYF.

This rearrangement joins TRBV7-3 to TRBJ1-4; unclear D gene. This CDR3 is built from 16 residues. Germline V gene data show CDR1 as SGHTA and CDR2 as FQGTGA. The V gene lost 0 bases and the J gene lost 4 bases, with 12 bases spanning the gap. CDR3 residues: CASSLTGREYNEKLFF. Here the CDR3 DNA reads TGTGCCAGCAGCTTAACGGGCCGGGAGTATAATGAAAAACTGTTTTTT.

This chain joins TRBV7-9 and TRBJ2-1; D is perhaps TRBD2 (5 bases). V was shortened by 5 bases and J by 7 bases, with 15 bases between the two germline ends. Germline V lookup: CDR1 SEHNR, CDR2 FQNEAQ (reference sequence). There are 14 residues in the CDR3. The CDR3 DNA reads as TGTGCCAGCAGCCCCCGAGGACTGGGAAATGAGCAGTTCTTC. Its translation: CASSPRGLGNEQFF.

V and J are TRBV7-8 and TRBJ2-7; TRBD2 is a possible D gene (7 bases). Germline CDR1 SGHVS, CDR2 FQNEAQ. The germline V and J ends were trimmed by 4 bases and 3 bases, with 13 bases remaining between them. This CDR3 spans 14 amino acids. DNA of the CDR3: TGTGCCAGCAGCTGGGGGCGGGAGCTCTACGAGCAGTACTTC. Its protein product is CASSWGRELYEQYF.

This chain links TRBV29-1 with TRBJ1-2; no clear D gene. The CDR3 length is 11 residues. Germline V gene lookup returns CDR1 SQVTM and CDR2 ANQGSEA. With 5 bases removed from V and 4 bases from J, the gap between germline ends came to 8 bases. CDR3 coding DNA: TGCAGCGTTCTGGGGTCCTATGGCTACACCTTC. It is translated as CSVLGSYGYTF.

This chain links TRBV7-6 with TRBJ2-4; 14 nucleotides align to TRBD2. The ends lost 5 bases at V and 1 base at J; junction bases unmatched: 7. Germline loops: CDR1 SGHVS, CDR2 FNYEAQ. The CDR3 is 18 residues long. CDR3 nucleotides: TGTGCCAGCAGCCCCGGACTAGCGGGAGGCAGTGCCAAAAACATTCAGTACTTC. It translates to CASSPGLAGGSAKNIQYF.

The chain couples TRBV6-5 to TRBJ2-7; D might be TRBD2 (5 bases). The CDR3 contains 15 residues. Germline loops: CDR1 MNHEY, CDR2 SVGAGI. With 6 bases removed from V and 3 bases from J, the gap between germline ends came to 18 bases. The CDR3, as DNA: TGTGCCAGCAGCGGAGGACGGCCAGCACTCTACGAGCAGTACTTC. Amino acids: CASSGGRPALYEQYF.

The J gene is TRBJ1-3, the V gene TRBV7-8, with a tentative D call TRBD1 (5 bases). The CDR3 is 16 amino acids. The germline V gene encodes CDR1 SGHVS and CDR2 FQNEAQ. V was pared by 0 bases and J by 2 bases, with 11 bases between. The CDR3 reads CASSLAARAPGNTIYF. The CDR3 nucleotides read TGTGCCAGCAGCTTAGCGGCCAGGGCCCCTGGAAACACCATATATTTT. The entire variable domain, with the rest obtained from reference TRBV7-8 and TRBJ1-3, is as follows: GAGVSQSPRYKVAKRGQDVALRCDPISGHVSLFWYQQALGQGPEFLTYFQNEAQLDKSGLPSDRFFAERPEGSVSTLKIQRTQQEDSAVYLCASSLAARAPGNTIYFGEGSWLTVV.

The genes are TRBV5-5 and TRBJ2-1, with 9 bases that match TRBD1. Trimming at V came to 0 bases and at J to 3 bases, leaving 1 base not matched to a gene. Germline CDR1 is SGHKS and CDR2 is YYEKEE (reference sequence). This CDR3 is built from 15 residues. CDR3 amino acids: CASSLEGQGYNEQFF. The CDR3 region has the DNA TGTGCCAGCAGCTTGGAGGGACAGGGCTACAATGAGCAGTTCTTC.

The CDR3 DNA reads as TGTGCCAGCAGCTTAGACAGGGCCGGAGGCTACACCTTC. Its protein is CASSLDRAGGYTF. The rearrangement joins TRBV6-5 to TRBJ1-2; 7 bases are shared with TRBD1. Germline V gene sequence: CDR1 MNHEY, CDR2 SVGAGI. This CDR3 is built from 13 residues. V dropped 6 bases and J dropped 8; count of bases not matched to a gene: 9.